The source of this T cell receptor beta chain is a study of shared T cell receptors in the human thymus. CDR3 length: 16 residues. V was pared by 4 bases and J by 3 bases, with 12 bases of the junction left unmatched. Germline CDR1 SGHDN, CDR2 FVKESK. Using immunoSEQ multiplex PCR, the repertoire was profiled, and TCRdb retains in-frame clones only, with some absent. The sample lists under 850,000 clones, roughly 88% occurring once. In addition, the sample was reused for a study of human thymus T cells.

Sequencing was done on a sample of thymocytes. V and J are TRBV14 and TRBJ2-7; TRBD1 matches 7 bases. The TCR was taken from a boy under two years old with a congenital heart defect. CDR3 DNA sequence: TGTGCCAGCAGCCGAGATCAGGGGGACGGTTTCTACGAGCAGTACTTC. This codes for CASSRDQGDGFYEQYF.